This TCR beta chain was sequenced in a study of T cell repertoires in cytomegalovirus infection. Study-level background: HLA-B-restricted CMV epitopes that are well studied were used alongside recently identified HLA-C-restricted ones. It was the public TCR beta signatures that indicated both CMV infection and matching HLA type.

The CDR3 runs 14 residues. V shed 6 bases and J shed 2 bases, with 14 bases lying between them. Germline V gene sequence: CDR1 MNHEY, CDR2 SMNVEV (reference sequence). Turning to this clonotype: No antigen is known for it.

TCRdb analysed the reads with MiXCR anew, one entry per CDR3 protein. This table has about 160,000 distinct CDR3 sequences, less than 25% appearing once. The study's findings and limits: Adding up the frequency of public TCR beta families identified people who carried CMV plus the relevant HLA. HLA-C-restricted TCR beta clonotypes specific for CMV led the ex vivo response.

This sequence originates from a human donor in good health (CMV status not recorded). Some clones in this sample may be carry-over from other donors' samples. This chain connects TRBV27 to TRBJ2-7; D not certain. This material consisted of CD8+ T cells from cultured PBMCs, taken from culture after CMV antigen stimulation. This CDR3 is CASRKSDGAYEQYF. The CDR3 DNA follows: TGTGCCAGCAGAAAATCGGACGGAGCCTACGAGCAGTACTTC.